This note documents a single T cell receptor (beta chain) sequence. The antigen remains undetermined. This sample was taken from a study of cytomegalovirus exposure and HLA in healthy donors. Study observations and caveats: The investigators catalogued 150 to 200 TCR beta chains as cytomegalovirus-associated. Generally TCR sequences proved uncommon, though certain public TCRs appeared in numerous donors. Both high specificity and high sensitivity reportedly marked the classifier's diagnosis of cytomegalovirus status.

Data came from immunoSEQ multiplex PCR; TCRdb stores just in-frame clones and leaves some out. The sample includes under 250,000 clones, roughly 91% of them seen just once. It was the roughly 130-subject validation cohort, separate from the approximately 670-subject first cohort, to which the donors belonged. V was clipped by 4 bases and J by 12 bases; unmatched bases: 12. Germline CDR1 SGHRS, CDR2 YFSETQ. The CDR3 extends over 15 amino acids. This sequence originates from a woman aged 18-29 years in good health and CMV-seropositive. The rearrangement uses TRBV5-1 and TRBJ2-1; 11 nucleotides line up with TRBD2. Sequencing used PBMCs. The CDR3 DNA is TGCGCCAGCAGCGTGACTAGCGGGACCATGCCTCCGCAGTTCTTC. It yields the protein CASSVTSGTMPPQFF.